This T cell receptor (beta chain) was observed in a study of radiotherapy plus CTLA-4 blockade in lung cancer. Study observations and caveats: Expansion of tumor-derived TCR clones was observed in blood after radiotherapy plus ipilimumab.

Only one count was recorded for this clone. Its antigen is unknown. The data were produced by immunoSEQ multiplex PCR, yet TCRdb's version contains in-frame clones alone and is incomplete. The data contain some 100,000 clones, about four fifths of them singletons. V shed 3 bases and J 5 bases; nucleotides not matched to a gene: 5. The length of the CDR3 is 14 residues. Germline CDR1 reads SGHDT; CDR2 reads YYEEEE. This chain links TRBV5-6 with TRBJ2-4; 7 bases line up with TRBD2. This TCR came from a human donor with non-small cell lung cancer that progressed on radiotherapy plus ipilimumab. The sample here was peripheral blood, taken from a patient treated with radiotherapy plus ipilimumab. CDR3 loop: CASSSRGGENIQYF. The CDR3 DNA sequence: TGTGCCAGCAGCTCCCGTGGGGGGGAAAACATTCAGTACTTC.